The clone carrying this T cell receptor (beta chain) appeared a few times. Its matching antigen is unknown. The data stem from a study of CD8 T cells in ankylosing spondylitis. General study results and limits: Reports say disease-linked clones showed up significantly more in matched ankylosing spondylitis synovial fluid. Several highly homologous variants made up a TCR beta motif, and this motif appeared characteristic of ankylosing spondylitis blood.

TCRdb re-derived calls from the 5' RACE reads in MiXCR, one entry per CDR3 protein. The profile shows 500,000 to 550,000 distinct CDR3 sequences, over 9.5% of them singletons. This CDR3 spans 14 amino acids. Trimming pared 1 base from V and 6 bases from J, leaving 11 bases between. The V call is TRBV12-3 or TRBV12-4, the J call TRBJ2-3; D is possibly TRBD2 (6 bases). The receptor was derived from a male donor with ankylosing spondylitis. Sequencing was carried out using blood, either unsorted or a sorted T cell fraction (not recorded which). The CDR3 DNA follows: TGTGCCAGCAGTTTAGGCGGGAAGGTGGATACGCAGTATTTT. Translation gives CASSLGGKVDTQYF.